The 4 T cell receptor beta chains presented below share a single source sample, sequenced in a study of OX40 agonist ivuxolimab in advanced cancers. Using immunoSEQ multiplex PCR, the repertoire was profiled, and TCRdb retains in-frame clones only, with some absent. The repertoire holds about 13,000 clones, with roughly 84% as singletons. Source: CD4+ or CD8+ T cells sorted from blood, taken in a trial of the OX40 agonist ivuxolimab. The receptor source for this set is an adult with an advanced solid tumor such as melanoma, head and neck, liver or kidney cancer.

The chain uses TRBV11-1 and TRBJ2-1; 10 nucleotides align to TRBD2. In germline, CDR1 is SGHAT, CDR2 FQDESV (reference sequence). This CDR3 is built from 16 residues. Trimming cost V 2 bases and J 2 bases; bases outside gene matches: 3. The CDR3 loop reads CASSLLLAGAYNEQFF. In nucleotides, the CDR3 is TGTGCCAGCAGCTTACTCCTAGCGGGAGCCTACAATGAGCAGTTCTTC.

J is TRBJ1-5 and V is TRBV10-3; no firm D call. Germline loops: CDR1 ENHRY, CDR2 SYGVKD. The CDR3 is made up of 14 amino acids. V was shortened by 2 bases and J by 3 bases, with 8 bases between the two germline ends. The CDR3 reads CAISETRTNQPQHF. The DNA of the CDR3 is TGTGCCATCAGTGAGACCAGGACCAATCAGCCCCAGCATTTT.

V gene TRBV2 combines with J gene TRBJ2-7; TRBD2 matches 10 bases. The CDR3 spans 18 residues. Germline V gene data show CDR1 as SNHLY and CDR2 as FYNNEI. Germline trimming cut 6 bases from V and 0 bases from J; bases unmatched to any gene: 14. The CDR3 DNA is TGTGCCAGCAGCAAGACTAGCGGGCCGTCCCCGAGCTCCTACGAGCAGTACTTC. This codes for CASSKTSGPSPSSYEQYF.

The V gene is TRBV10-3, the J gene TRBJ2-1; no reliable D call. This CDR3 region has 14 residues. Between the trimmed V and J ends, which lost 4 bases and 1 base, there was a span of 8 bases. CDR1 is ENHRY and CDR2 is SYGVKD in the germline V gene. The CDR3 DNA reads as TGTGCCATCAGTGCGCTCGGGTCCTACAATGAGCAGTTCTTC. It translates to CAISALGSYNEQFF.